This TCR beta chain was sequenced in a study of shared clonotypes between healthy human individuals. The study, taken as a whole, reports: Unshared clonotypes carried lower generation probabilities than those common to all four donors. Incomplete sequencing of sorted subsets was indicated by rarefaction despite large depth. Limited genetic and exposure-history diversity came from having few donors. Memory subsets had estimated richness that was generally smaller than that of naive subsets.

Naive CD8 cells were CD45RO-negative, positively selected for CCR7, excluding terminally differentiated effector memory CD45RA+ cells. Notes on this clone: What it binds is unknown.

Generated by immunoSEQ multiplex PCR, the TCRdb table keeps only in-frame clones and is missing some. This sample has around 1,900,000 clones, with roughly 93% found just once. The TCR comes from a man aged 18 to 30 in good health. Some clones in this sample may be carry-over from other donors' samples. Sequencing input: naive CD8+ T cells from PBMCs.

The CDR3 DNA sequence: TGTGCCAGCAGCTTAGCAGGCAGGGGCTATGAGCAGTTCTTC. This sequence encodes CASSLAGRGYEQFF. The chain is built from TRBV5-5 and TRBJ2-1; tentatively, D is TRBD1 (6 bases). CDR1 SGHKS and CDR2 YYEKEE come from the germline V gene (reference sequence). Trimming pared 2 bases from V and 8 bases from J, leaving 14 bases between. The CDR3 consists of 14 residues.